These T cell receptor beta chains were read from a single sample in a study of tumor-infiltrating lymphocytes in primary liver carcinoma. TCRdb recomputed calls from the multiplex PCR reads with MiXCR, one row per CDR3 protein. This sample yields 100,000 to 150,000 distinct CDR3 sequences, of which 55% to 75% are seen a single time; around 8.5% belongs to the top ten. The sequencing sample was made of liver tumor tissue from sampling region 1. The receptors shown here come from a woman aged 60 to 75 with primary liver carcinoma and hepatitis B virus infection. The CDR3 runs from the conserved cysteine through the conserved F or W. The order of the fields is D gene, CDR3 length, clone size, V gene, J gene, CDR3 DNA, CDR3 protein. D genes are given only for firm matches. For some rows the clone size is stated as once, few or many, or as a class when expanded; others skip it.

D gene: .; CDR3 length: 17; clone size: .; V gene: TRBV11-2; J gene: TRBJ2-1; CDR3 DNA: TGCGCCAGCAGCCTAACCGCCGGGGCTAACGGCTACAATGAGCAGTTCTTC; CDR3 protein: CASSLTAGANGYNEQFF
D gene: .; CDR3 length: 13; clone size: .; V gene: TRBV6-1; J gene: TRBJ2-5; CDR3 DNA: TGTGCCAGCAGTGAAGAAAGTTTTGTGACCCAGCACTTC; CDR3 protein: CASSEESFVTQHF
D gene: .; CDR3 length: 18; clone size: .; V gene: TRBV4-1; J gene: TRBJ1-5; CDR3 DNA: TGCGGCAGCGGCCAAGATTTTAAAACAGGAGGGTGCAATCAGCCCCAGCATTTT; CDR3 protein: CGSGQDFKTGGCNQPQHF
D gene: .; CDR3 length: 13; clone size: few; V gene: TRBV28; J gene: TRBJ1-2; CDR3 DNA: TGTGCCAGCAGATCAACGCCGACAGACGGCTACACCTTC; CDR3 protein: CASRSTPTDGYTF
D gene: .; CDR3 length: 13; clone size: many; V gene: TRBV6-2/TRBV6-3; J gene: TRBJ1-1; CDR3 DNA: TGTGCCAGCAGCCCTTACCAAAACACTGAAGCTTTCTTT; CDR3 protein: CASSPYQNTEAFF
D gene: .; CDR3 length: 12; clone size: many; V gene: TRBV6-5; J gene: TRBJ1-4; CDR3 DNA: TGTGCCAGCAGGGCAACTAATGAAAAACTGTTTTTT; CDR3 protein: CASRATNEKLFF
D gene: .; CDR3 length: 13; clone size: .; V gene: TRBV30; J gene: TRBJ1-2; CDR3 DNA: TGTGCCTGGAGTGTATTTTCGGGATACGGCTACGCCTTC; CDR3 protein: CAWSVFSGYGYAF
D gene: TRBD2; CDR3 length: 15; clone size: .; V gene: TRBV10-3; J gene: TRBJ2-3; CDR3 DNA: TGTGCCAACTCGATGGGGAACCGGGCGGGAGGTACGCAGTATTTT; CDR3 protein: CANSMGNRAGGTQYF
D gene: .; CDR3 length: 13; clone size: .; V gene: TRBV18; J gene: TRBJ2-7; CDR3 DNA: TGTGCCAGCCGGGGAGACACGGCTTACGAGCAGTACTTC; CDR3 protein: CASRGDTAYEQYF
D gene: .; CDR3 length: 13; clone size: .; V gene: TRBV19; J gene: TRBJ1-6; CDR3 DNA: TGTGCCAGTAGGGAAGAAGAGCGTTCACCCCTCCACTTT; CDR3 protein: CASREEERSPLHF
D gene: .; CDR3 length: 14; clone size: once; V gene: TRBV11-2; J gene: TRBJ2-1; CDR3 DNA: TGTGCCAGCACTCCTGACTCGAGGTATAGGGAGCAGTTTTTC; CDR3 protein: CASTPDSRYREQFF
D gene: .; CDR3 length: 14; clone size: few; V gene: TRBV28; J gene: TRBJ1-5; CDR3 DNA: TGTGCCACCGTCCGAGTATGGGACAATCAGCCCCAGCATTTT; CDR3 protein: CATVRVWDNQPQHF
D gene: .; CDR3 length: 17; clone size: .; V gene: TRBV6-5; J gene: TRBJ1-2; CDR3 DNA: TGTGCCACCAGTCCCTATAGGACAAGGGAGAGTCCTAATGGCTACACCTTC; CDR3 protein: CATSPYRTRESPNGYTF
D gene: TRBD2; CDR3 length: 15; clone size: .; V gene: TRBV7-2; J gene: TRBJ2-3; CDR3 DNA: TGTGCCAGCAGCTTCGGGACTAGCAAGGCAGATACGCAGTATTTT; CDR3 protein: CASSFGTSKADTQYF
D gene: TRBD1; CDR3 length: 17; clone size: few; V gene: TRBV24-1; J gene: TRBJ2-2; CDR3 DNA: TGTGCCACCAGTGATCCCACGGGACAGGGGCAAACCGGGGAGCTGTTTTTT; CDR3 protein: CATSDPTGQGQTGELFF
D gene: .; CDR3 length: 14; clone size: few; V gene: TRBV11-1; J gene: TRBJ2-2; CDR3 DNA: TGTGCCAGCAGGCCGAGCCTTGGCACCGGGGAGCTGTTTTTT; CDR3 protein: CASRPSLGTGELFF
D gene: .; CDR3 length: 14; clone size: many; V gene: TRBV4-2; J gene: TRBJ2-2; CDR3 DNA: TGTGCCAGCCTGGGAGGTGGGGACACCGGGGAGCTGTTTTTT; CDR3 protein: CASLGGGDTGELFF
D gene: .; CDR3 length: 15; clone size: .; V gene: TRBV11-2; J gene: TRBJ2-3; CDR3 DNA: TGTGCCAGCATTAGAATATCAACTAGCACAGACACGCAGTATTTT; CDR3 protein: CASIRISTSTDTQYF
D gene: TRBD1; CDR3 length: 13; clone size: .; V gene: TRBV29-1; J gene: TRBJ2-7; CDR3 DNA: TGCAATGCAAGGACAGGGGGCGAATACGAGCAGTACTTC; CDR3 protein: CNARTGGEYEQYF
D gene: TRBD1; CDR3 length: 14; clone size: few; V gene: TRBV7-8; J gene: TRBJ1-2; CDR3 DNA: TGTGCCAGCAGCTTACGTGACAGGGGGCTCGGCTACACCTTC; CDR3 protein: CASSLRDRGLGYTF
D gene: .; CDR3 length: 16; clone size: .; V gene: TRBV5-1; J gene: TRBJ1-4; CDR3 DNA: TGCGCCAGCAGCTTGAGAGGGTCGGCCAACGGTGAAAAACTGTTTTTT; CDR3 protein: CASSLRGSANGEKLFF
D gene: .; CDR3 length: 10; clone size: once; V gene: TRBV29-1; J gene: TRBJ1-2; CDR3 DNA: TGCCGCGTTGATGACTATGGCTACATCTTC; CDR3 protein: CRVDDYGYIF
D gene: .; CDR3 length: 13; clone size: .; V gene: TRBV11-3; J gene: TRBJ2-1; CDR3 DNA: TGTGCAAGCAGCTTCGACGATGACAATGAGCAGTTCTTC; CDR3 protein: CASSFDDDNEQFF
D gene: .; CDR3 length: 14; clone size: few; V gene: TRBV11-1; J gene: TRBJ2-3; CDR3 DNA: TGTGCCAGCAGCTTAAGGCAACGTGTGGGGGAGTCCCACTTT; CDR3 protein: CASSLRQRVGESHF
D gene: .; CDR3 length: 17; clone size: .; V gene: TRBV28; J gene: TRBJ1-5; CDR3 DNA: TGTGCCAGCACCACTCTGCGGGGGACACTTGACAATCAGCCCCAGCATTTT; CDR3 protein: CASTTLRGTLDNQPQHF
D gene: TRBD1; CDR3 length: 17; clone size: many; V gene: TRBV5-6; J gene: TRBJ2-2; CDR3 DNA: TGTGCCAGCAGCCCTTCCTCCGGGACAGGGGGCAGCGGGGAGCTGTTTTTT; CDR3 protein: CASSPSSGTGGSGELFF
D gene: .; CDR3 length: 16; clone size: .; V gene: TRBV5-1; J gene: TRBJ2-2; CDR3 DNA: TGCGTCAGCAGCTTGGCCGTAACTAGTAAAACCGGGGAGCTGTTTTTT; CDR3 protein: CVSSLAVTSKTGELFF
D gene: .; CDR3 length: 15; clone size: .; V gene: TRBV6-5; J gene: TRBJ1-1; CDR3 DNA: TGTGCCAGCAGCAACAGGGCAGGATCGAGCACTGAAGCTTCCTTT; CDR3 protein: CASSNRAGSSTEASF
D gene: TRBD1; CDR3 length: 15; clone size: .; V gene: TRBV11-2; J gene: TRBJ2-7; CDR3 DNA: TGTGCCAGCAGCTTCGGGACAGGTGGAACCCACGAGCAGTACTTC; CDR3 protein: CASSFGTGGTHEQYF
D gene: .; CDR3 length: 15; clone size: .; V gene: TRBV9; J gene: TRBJ2-1; CDR3 DNA: TGTGCCAGCAGCGTAGCGGGAATCTCCTACAATGAGCAGTTCTTC; CDR3 protein: CASSVAGISYNEQFF
D gene: TRBD2; CDR3 length: 14; clone size: many; V gene: TRBV5-4; J gene: TRBJ2-7; CDR3 DNA: TGTGCCAGCAGCTTTGGCGGGGGTACCTACGAGCAGTACTTC; CDR3 protein: CASSFGGGTYEQYF
D gene: TRBD1; CDR3 length: 17; clone size: .; V gene: TRBV5-1; J gene: TRBJ1-4; CDR3 DNA: TGCGCCAGCAGCTTCGGGACAGGGTTACTCTCTAATGAAAAACTGTTTTTT; CDR3 protein: CASSFGTGLLSNEKLFF